Listed here is a single T cell receptor beta chain. The antigen remains undetermined. One end of the junction varies from germline; a read error may be responsible. TCRdb independently ran MiXCR on the PCR reads; one entry per CDR3 protein. The data show 40,000 to 45,000 distinct CDR3 sequences, over 15% seen once. The CDR3 is made up of 14 amino acids. This entry comes from a study of molecular identifiers for immune sequencing clone quantification. Study-wide points: Clones that had above 20 RNA copies took up over 98% of effector molecules but under 1% in naive cells. The sizes of highly expanded clones could be underestimated when identical TCR molecules share a barcode.

Sample: naive CD8+ T cells from blood, with Jurkat cell RNA spiked in. The subset here: FACS-sorted CD8+CD4-CCR7+CD45RA+ naive T cells. The chain is built from TRBV5-3 and TRBJ1-1; D ambiguous. TRBV5-3 falls under the ORF class, with uncertain function. The clonotype originates from a human donor in good health. Some libraries in this study had Jurkat cell RNA spiked in. CDR3 residues: CANSHKSLNTEAFF. The CDR3 DNA is TGCGCCAACAGCCATAAAAGCTTGAACACTGAAGCTTTCTTT.